The present T cell receptor beta chain was sequenced within a study of Graves' ophthalmopathy and Graves' hyperthyroidism. This clonotype was seen ten or more times. V dropped 6 bases and J dropped 0 bases, with 14 bases sitting between them. Germline V CDR1 and CDR2: SNHLY, FYNNEI. The CDR3 sequence is 15 residues long. Amplifying from RNA transcripts, the study obtained TCR beta CDR3 regions. First-round RT-PCR with HTBI primers preceded a second-round multiplex PCR. Each CDR3 protein gets one entry after TCRdb re-called the multiplex PCR reads with MiXCR. This table has a few hundred thousand distinct CDR3 sequences, over 15% appearing once.

Sequenced: peripheral blood. This clonotype originated in a woman aged 18 to 35 with stable Graves' hyperthyroidism. The chain combines TRBV2 with TRBJ1-2, with D hard to call. This chain's CDR3 is CASSVNGGTNYGYTF. The CDR3 DNA reads TGTGCCAGCAGCGTGAATGGCGGAACTAACTATGGCTACACCTTC.